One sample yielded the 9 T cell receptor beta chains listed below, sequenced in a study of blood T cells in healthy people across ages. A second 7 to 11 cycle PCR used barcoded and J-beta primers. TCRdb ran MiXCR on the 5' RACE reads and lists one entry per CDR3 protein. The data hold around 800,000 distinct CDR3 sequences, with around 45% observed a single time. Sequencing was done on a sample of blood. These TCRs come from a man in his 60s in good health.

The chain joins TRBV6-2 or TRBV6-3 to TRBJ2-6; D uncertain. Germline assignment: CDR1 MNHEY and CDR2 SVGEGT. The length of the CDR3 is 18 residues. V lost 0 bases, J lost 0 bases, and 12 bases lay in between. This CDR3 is CASSYSGRQTSGANVLTF. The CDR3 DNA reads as TGTGCCAGCAGTTACTCGGGTAGGCAGACCTCTGGGGCCAACGTCCTGACTTTC.

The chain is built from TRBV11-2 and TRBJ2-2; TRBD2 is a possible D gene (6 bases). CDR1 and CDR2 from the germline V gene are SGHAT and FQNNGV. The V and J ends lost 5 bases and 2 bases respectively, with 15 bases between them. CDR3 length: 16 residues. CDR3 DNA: TGTGCCAGCAGCCCCGCCCCGGGGGAAAACACCGGGGAGCTGTTTTTT. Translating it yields CASSPAPGENTGELFF.

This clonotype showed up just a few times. The CDR3 region has the DNA TGCGCCAGCAGCCACATACAGATAGGGGATGAGCAGTTCTTC. It is translated as CASSHIQIGDEQFF. This chain connects TRBV4-1 to TRBJ2-1; possibly TRBD1 for D (5 bases). This CDR3 has 14 amino acids. Germline V gene data show CDR1 as MGHRA and CDR2 as YSYEKL. Trimming stripped 3 bases from V and 8 bases from J, with 14 bases between.

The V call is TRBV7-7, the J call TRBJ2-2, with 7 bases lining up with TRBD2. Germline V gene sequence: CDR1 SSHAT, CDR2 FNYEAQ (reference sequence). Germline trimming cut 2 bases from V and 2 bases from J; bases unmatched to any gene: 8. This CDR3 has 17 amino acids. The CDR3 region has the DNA TGTGCCAGCAGCTTATCCCCAGCGGGGTCCAACACCGGGGAGCTGTTTTTT. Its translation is CASSLSPAGSNTGELFF.

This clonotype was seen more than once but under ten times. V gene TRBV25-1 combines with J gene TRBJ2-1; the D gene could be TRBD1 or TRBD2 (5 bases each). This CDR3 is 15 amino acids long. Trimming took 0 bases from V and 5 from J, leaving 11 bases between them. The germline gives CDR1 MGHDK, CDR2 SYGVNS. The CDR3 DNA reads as TGTGCCAGCAGTGAATATTTTGGGGACGACAATGAGCAGTTCTTC. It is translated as CASSEYFGDDNEQFF.

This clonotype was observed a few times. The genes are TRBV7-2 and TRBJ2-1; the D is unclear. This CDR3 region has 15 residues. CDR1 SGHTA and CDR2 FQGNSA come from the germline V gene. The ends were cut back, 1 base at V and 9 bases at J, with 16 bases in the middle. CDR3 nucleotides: TGTGCCAGCAGCTTAGTCACGGCAGACCTCGGTGAGCAGTTCTTC. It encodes CASSLVTADLGEQFF. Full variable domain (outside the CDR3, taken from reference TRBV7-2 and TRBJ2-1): GAGVSQSPSNKVTEKGKDVELRCDPISGHTALYWYRQSLGQGLEFLIYFQGNSAPDKSGLPSDRFSAERTGGSVSTLTIQRTQQEDSAVYLCASSLVTADLGEQFFGPGTRLTVL.

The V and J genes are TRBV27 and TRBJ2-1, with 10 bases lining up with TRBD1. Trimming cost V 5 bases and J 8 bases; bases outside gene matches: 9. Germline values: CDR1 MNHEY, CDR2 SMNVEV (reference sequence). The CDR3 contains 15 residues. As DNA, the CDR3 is TGTGCCAGCAGTGTAGGGACAGGGGCGCGGTATGAGCAGTTCTTC. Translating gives CASSVGTGARYEQFF.

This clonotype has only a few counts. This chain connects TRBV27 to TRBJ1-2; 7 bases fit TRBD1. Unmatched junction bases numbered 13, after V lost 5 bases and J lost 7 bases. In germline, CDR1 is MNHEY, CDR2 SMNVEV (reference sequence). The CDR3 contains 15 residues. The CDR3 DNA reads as TGTGCCAGCAGTAAAAGAGGGGACAGTCTGGGTGGCTACACCTTC. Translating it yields CASSKRGDSLGGYTF.

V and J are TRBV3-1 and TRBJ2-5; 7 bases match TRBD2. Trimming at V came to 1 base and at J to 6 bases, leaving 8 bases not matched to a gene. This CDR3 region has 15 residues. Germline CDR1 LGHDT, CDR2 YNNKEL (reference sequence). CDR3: CASSQGPAGLKTQYF. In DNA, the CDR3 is TGTGCCAGCAGCCAAGGGCCAGCGGGGCTAAAGACCCAGTACTTC.